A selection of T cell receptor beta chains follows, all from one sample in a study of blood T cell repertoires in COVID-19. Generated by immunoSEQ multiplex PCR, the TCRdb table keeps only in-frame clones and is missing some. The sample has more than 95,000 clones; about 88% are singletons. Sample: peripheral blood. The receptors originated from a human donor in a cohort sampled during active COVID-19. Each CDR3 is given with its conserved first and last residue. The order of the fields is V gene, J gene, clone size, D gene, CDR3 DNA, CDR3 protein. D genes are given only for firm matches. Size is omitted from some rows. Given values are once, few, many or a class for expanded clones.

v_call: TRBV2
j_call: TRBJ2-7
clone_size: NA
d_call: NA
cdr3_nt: TGTGCCAGCATAGGAGGGGGCCTCTACGAGCAGTACTTC
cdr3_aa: CASIGGGLYEQYF

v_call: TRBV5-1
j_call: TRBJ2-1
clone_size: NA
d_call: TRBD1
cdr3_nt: TGCGCCAGCAGCTACAGGGGGGACGAGCAGTTCTTC
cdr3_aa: CASSYRGDEQFF

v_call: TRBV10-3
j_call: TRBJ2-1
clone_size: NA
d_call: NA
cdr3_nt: TGTGCCATCAGCAACATCTTGAATGAGCAGTTCTTC
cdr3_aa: CAISNILNEQFF

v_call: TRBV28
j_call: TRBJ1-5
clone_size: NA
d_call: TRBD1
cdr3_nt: TGTGCCAGCAGTTTAGCGGTGCCCGGGACAGGGGGTTCTAGTCAGCCCCAGCATTTT
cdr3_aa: CASSLAVPGTGGSSQPQHF

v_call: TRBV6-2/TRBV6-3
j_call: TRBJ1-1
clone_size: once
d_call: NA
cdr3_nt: TGTGCCAGCAGTACACAAGGGGGAACTGAAGCTTTCTTT
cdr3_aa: CASSTQGGTEAFF

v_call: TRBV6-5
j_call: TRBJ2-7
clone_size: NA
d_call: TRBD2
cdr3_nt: TGTGCCAGCAGTTACGGCGGGAGGGCCCTCGGAGAGCAGTACTTC
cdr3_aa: CASSYGGRALGEQYF

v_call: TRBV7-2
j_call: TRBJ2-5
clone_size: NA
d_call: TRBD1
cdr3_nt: TGTGCCAGCAGCTTAGCTGTGGACAGGGTAGGAGAGACCCAGTACTTC
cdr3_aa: CASSLAVDRVGETQYF

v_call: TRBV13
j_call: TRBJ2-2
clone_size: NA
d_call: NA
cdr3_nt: TGTGCCAGCAGCTTCTCGGCAGCGGGTGGCACCGGGGAGCTGTTTTTT
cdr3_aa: CASSFSAAGGTGELFF

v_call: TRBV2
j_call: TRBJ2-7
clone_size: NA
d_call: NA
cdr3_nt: TGTGCCAGCAGTGTGGGTAGTGTAGCGGCGGCCTACGAGCAGTACTTC
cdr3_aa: CASSVGSVAAAYEQYF

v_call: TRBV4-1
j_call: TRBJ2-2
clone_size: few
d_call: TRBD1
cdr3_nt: TGCGCCAGCAGCCAAACGCTAGGGACAGGGAGGGTCACCGGGGAGCTGTTTTTT
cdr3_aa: CASSQTLGTGRVTGELFF

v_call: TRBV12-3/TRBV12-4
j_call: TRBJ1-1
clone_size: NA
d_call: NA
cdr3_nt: TGTGCCAGCAGTGACGACAGATACACTGAAGCTTTCTTT
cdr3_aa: CASSDDRYTEAFF

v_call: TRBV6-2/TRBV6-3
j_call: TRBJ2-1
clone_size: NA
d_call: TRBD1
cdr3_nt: TGTGCCAGCAGTTTGACAGGGGGCTCCTACAATGAGCAGTTCTTC
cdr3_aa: CASSLTGGSYNEQFF

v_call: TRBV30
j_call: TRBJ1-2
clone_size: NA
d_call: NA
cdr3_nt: TGTGCCTGGAGTGTAAGGCAGGGCCACCGCTATGGCTACACCTTC
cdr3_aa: CAWSVRQGHRYGYTF

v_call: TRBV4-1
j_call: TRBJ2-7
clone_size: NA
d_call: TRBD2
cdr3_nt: TGCGCCAGCAGCCAGGGGGGTTTCACTAGCGGGGTTCCTTCCTACGAGCAGTACTTC
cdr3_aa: CASSQGGFTSGVPSYEQYF

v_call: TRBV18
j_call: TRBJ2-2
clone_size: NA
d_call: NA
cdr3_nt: TGTGCCAGCTCAGAACAGGGCCCCGGGGAGCTGTTTTTT
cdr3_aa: CASSEQGPGELFF

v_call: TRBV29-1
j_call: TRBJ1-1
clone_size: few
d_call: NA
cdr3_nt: TGCAGCGTGCGGACTGACTGGGGCACTGAAGCTTTCTTT
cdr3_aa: CSVRTDWGTEAFF

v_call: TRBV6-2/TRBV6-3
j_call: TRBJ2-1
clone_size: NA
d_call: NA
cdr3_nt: TGTGCCAGCAGTTACCTCCGGGACAATTACAATGAGCAGTTCTTC
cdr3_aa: CASSYLRDNYNEQFF

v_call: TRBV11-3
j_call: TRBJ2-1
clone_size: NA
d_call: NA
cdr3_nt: TGTGCCAGCAGCATAGGGGCTACCTACAATGAGCAGTTCTTC
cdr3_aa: CASSIGATYNEQFF

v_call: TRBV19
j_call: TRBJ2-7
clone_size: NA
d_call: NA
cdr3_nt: TGTGCCAGTAGTATCGGGGGTCAGACCTACGAGCAGTACTTC
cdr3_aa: CASSIGGQTYEQYF

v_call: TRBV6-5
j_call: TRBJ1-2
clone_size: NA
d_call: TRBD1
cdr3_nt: TGTGCCAGCAGGAGGGACAGGACTTCGGGGGATGGCTACACCTTC
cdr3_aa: CASRRDRTSGDGYTF

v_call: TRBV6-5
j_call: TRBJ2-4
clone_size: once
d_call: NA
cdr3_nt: TGTGCCAGCAGTTACCGGCAGGGGGGAGACATTCAGTACTTC
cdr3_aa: CASSYRQGGDIQYF

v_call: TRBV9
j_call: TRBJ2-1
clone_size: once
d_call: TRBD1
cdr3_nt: TGTGCCAGCAGCCCGGGACAGGGGGCGGCTGAGCAGTTCTTC
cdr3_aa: CASSPGQGAAEQFF

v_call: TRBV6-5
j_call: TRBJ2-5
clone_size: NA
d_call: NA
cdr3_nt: TGTGCCAGCAGTTACTCGGGCAGACAACAAGAGACCCAGTACTTC
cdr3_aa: CASSYSGRQQETQYF

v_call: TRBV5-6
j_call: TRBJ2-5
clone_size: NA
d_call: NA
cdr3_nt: TGTGCCAGCAGCTGGGGGGTGTCCCAGTACTTC
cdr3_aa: CASSWGVSQYF

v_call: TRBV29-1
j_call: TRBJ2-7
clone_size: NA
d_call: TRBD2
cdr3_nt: TGCAGCGTTACCGACGGGACTAGTGGGCACGAGCAGTACTTC
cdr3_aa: CSVTDGTSGHEQYF

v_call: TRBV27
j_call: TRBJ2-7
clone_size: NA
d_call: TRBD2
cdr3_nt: TGTGCCAGCAGCCCCGTTGGTAGCGGGGGCCCGGAGGGCGAGCAGTACTTC
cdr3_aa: CASSPVGSGGPEGEQYF

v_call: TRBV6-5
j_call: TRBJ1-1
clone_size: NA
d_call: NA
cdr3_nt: TGTGCCAGTCGGGGGGGGCACACTGAAGCTTTCTTT
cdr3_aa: CASRGGHTEAFF

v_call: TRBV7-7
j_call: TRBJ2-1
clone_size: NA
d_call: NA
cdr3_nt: TGTGCTAGCAGCCCTAGTGGAGGAGGTGGGTTTGGGGACAATGAGCAGTTCTTC
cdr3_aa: CASSPSGGGGFGDNEQFF

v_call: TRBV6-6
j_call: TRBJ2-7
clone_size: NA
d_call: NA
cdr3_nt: TGTGCCAGCCAGACGACAGGTCGGACCTACGAGCAGTACTTC
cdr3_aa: CASQTTGRTYEQYF

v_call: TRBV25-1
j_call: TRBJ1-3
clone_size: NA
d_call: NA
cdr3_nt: TGTGCCAGCAGTGAGGGGGGAGTTCGCGGAAACACCATATATTTT
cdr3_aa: CASSEGGVRGNTIYF

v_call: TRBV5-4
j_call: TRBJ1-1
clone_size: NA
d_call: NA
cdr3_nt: TGTGCCAGCAGCTTGGCCGGGGGGCACACTGAAGCTTTCTTT
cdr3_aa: CASSLAGGHTEAFF

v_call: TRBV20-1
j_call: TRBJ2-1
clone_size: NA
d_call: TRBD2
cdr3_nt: TGCAGTGCTAGTACCAGGGAGGGCGAGCAGTTCTTC
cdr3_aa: CSASTREGEQFF

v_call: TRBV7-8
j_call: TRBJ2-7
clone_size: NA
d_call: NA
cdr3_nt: TGTGCCAGCAGCTTAAGGTCTGCCCCAACTTCGGGGGAGCAGTACTTC
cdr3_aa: CASSLRSAPTSGEQYF

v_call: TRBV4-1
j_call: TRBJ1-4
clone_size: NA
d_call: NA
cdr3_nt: TGCGCCAGCAGCCCAACGTTGGTTAGGGGCGCGGAGGGGGAAAAACTGTTTTTT
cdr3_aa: CASSPTLVRGAEGEKLFF

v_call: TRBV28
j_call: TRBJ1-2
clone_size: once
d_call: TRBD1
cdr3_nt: TGTGCCAGCAGTTCCGGGGACAGACTCTATGGCTACACCTTC
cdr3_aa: CASSSGDRLYGYTF

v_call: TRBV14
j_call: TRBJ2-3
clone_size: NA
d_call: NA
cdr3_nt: TGTGCCAGCAGCCAAGTACGGGGAAGTGCGGATACGCAGTATTTT
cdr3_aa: CASSQVRGSADTQYF

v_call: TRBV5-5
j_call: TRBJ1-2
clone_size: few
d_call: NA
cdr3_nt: TGTGCCAGCAGCCTGGAGGAAGGGAGACATGGCTACACCTTC
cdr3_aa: CASSLEEGRHGYTF

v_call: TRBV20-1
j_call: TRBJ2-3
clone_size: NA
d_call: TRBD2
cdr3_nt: TGCAGTGCTAGTCTAGCGGAAGTTAGCACAGATACGCAGTATTTT
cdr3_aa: CSASLAEVSTDTQYF

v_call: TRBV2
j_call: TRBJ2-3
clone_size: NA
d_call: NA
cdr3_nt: TGTGCCAGCAACGCTCTACCCTCAGGGGGGACCTATACGCAGTATTTT
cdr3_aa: CASNALPSGGTYTQYF

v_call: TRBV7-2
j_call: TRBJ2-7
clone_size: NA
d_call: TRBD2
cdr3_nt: TGTGCCAGCAGCCCAGGATTAGCGGGAGCGAACGAGCAGTACTTC
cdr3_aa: CASSPGLAGANEQYF

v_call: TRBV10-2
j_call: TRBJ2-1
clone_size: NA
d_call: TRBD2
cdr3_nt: TGCGCCACCCTAGCGGGGGGTTACAATGAGCAGTTCTTC
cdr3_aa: CATLAGGYNEQFF

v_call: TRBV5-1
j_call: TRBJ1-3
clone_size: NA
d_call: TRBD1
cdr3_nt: TGCGCCAGCAGCTTGCGTGGACAGGGGCGGAACACCATATATTTT
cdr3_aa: CASSLRGQGRNTIYF

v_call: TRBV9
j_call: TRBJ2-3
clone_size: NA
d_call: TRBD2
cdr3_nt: TGTGCCAGCAGCGTAGATAGTAGCGGGGGCACAGATACGCAGTATTTT
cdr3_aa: CASSVDSSGGTDTQYF

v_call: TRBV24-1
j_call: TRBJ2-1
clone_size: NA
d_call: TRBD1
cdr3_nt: TGTGCCACCAGTGGCCCCGGGACAGTAAAGAATGAGCAGTTCTTC
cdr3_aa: CATSGPGTVKNEQFF

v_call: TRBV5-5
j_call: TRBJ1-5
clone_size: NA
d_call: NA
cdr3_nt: TGTGCCAGCAGCTTCGACAGGTTCAATCAGCCCCAGCATTTT
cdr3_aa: CASSFDRFNQPQHF

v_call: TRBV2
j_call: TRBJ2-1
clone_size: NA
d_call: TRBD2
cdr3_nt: TGTGCCAGCGCTAGCGGACGATCCTCCTACAATGAGCAGTTCTTC
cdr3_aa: CASASGRSSYNEQFF

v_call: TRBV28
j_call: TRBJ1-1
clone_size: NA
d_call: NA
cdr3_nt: TGTGCCAGCAGTTTGACGGGGGGAGGGCCTGAAGCTTTCTTT
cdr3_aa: CASSLTGGGPEAFF

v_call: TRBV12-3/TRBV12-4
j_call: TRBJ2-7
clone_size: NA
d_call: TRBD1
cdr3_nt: TGTGCCAGCAGTATGACAGGGGGCTACGAGCAGTACTTC
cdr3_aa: CASSMTGGYEQYF

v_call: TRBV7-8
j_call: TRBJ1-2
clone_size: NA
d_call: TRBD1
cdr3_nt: TGTGCCAGCAGCCAGGGGGCGGGGATCCCTGTCTATGGCTACACCTTC
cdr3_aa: CASSQGAGIPVYGYTF

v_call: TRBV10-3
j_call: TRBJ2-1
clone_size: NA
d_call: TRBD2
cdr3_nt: TGTGCCATCGGGGAGACTAGCGGGAGGGCCGATGAGCAGTTCTTC
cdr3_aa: CAIGETSGRADEQFF

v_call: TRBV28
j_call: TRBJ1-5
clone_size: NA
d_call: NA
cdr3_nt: TGTGCCAGCAGTTTTATCGGGGGTGGCGGACAGCCCCAGCATTTT
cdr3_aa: CASSFIGGGGQPQHF

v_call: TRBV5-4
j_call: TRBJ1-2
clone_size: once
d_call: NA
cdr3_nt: TGTGCCAGCAGCTTGCGAGCCGCAAACTATGGCTACACCTTC
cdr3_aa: CASSLRAANYGYTF

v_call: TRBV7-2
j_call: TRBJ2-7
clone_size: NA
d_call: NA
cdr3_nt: TGTGCCAGCAGCTCAACTAGGGCGGGGCTCCACGAGCAGTACTTC
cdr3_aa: CASSSTRAGLHEQYF

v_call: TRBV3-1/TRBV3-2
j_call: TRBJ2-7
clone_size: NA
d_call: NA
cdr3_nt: TGTGCCAGCAGCCCCGGGGGTAGGGGGCGAACCTACGAGCAGTACTTC
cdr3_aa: CASSPGGRGRTYEQYF